This T cell receptor beta chain was recorded in a study of T cell repertoires in cytomegalovirus infection. The CDR3 extends over 16 amino acids. Germline CDR1 reads MRHNA; CDR2 reads SNTAGT. J gave up 0 bases and V 0 bases, and 4 bases lay outside the gene matches. TCRdb redid the calling of the reads with MiXCR, one entry per CDR3 protein. The table lists about 400,000 distinct CDR3 sequences, approximately 35% of them singletons. As concerns this clonotype: The antigen is undetermined.

This receptor was identified in a human donor in good health (CMV status not recorded). Some clones in this sample may be carry-over from other donors' samples. The chain carries TRBV6-4 and TRBJ1-2, with 7 bases fitting TRBD1. Sample: cultured PBMCs, taken from culture after CMV antigen stimulation. CDR3 coding DNA: TGTGCCAGCAGTGACTCGAGCAGGGGGACTAACTATGGCTACACCTTC. As protein: CASSDSSRGTNYGYTF.